These T cell receptor beta chains were read from a single sample in a study of blood T cell repertoires in COVID-19. Repertoires were generated with immunoSEQ multiplex PCR, while TCRdb's copy carries only in-frame clones and drops some. Of about 260,000 clones listed, around 90% are singletons. The sample was peripheral blood. These receptor sequences come from a person aged 18 to 30 with COVID-19, enrolled during active disease. CDR3s include the opening cysteine and the closing phenylalanine or tryptophan. D genes are given only for firm matches. Clone size is given for some rows only: seen once, a few or many times, or a class if the clone is expanded.

size: -; length: 15; J: TRBJ2-1; V: TRBV18; D: -; CDR3: CASSPGGSDYYEQFF; DNA: TGTGCCAGCTCACCCGGAGGTAGCGATTATTATGAGCAGTTCTTC
size: -; length: 14; J: TRBJ2-3; V: TRBV10-3; D: -; CDR3: CAISDWLSTDTQYF; DNA: TGTGCCATCAGTGATTGGCTTAGCACAGATACGCAGTATTTT
size: -; length: 17; J: TRBJ1-1; V: TRBV28; D: TRBD1; CDR3: CASSFPPDRAVVAEAFF; DNA: TGTGCCAGCAGTTTCCCGCCCGACAGGGCGGTTGTCGCTGAAGCTTTCTTT
size: -; length: 15; J: TRBJ2-1; V: TRBV14; D: -; CDR3: CASSQDRGSYNEQFF; DNA: TGTGCCAGCAGCCAAGACAGGGGCTCCTACAATGAGCAGTTCTTC
size: once; length: 17; J: TRBJ1-1; V: TRBV5-4; D: TRBD1; CDR3: CASSLEHRGLGNTEAFF; DNA: TGTGCCAGCAGCTTGGAGCACAGGGGGCTAGGCAACACTGAAGCTTTCTTT
size: -; length: 14; J: TRBJ2-7; V: TRBV7-3; D: TRBD2; CDR3: CASSLLTSGSEQYF; DNA: TGTGCCAGCAGCTTATTGACTAGCGGATCCGAGCAGTACTTC
size: -; length: 17; J: TRBJ2-7; V: TRBV7-2; D: TRBD2; CDR3: CASSWTSGRASRYEQYF; DNA: TGTGCCAGCAGCTGGACTAGCGGGAGGGCCTCGCGTTACGAGCAGTACTTC
size: -; length: 13; J: TRBJ2-5; V: TRBV15; D: -; CDR3: CATREGTRETQYF; DNA: TGTGCCACTAGAGAGGGGACAAGAGAGACCCAGTACTTC
size: once; length: 14; J: TRBJ2-3; V: TRBV19; D: -; CDR3: CASSMSPSTDTQYF; DNA: TGTGCCAGTAGTATGTCTCCTAGCACAGATACGCAGTATTTT
size: few; length: 13; J: TRBJ1-5; V: TRBV4-1; D: -; CDR3: CASSQEGAQPQHF; DNA: TGCGCCAGCAGCCAAGAGGGGGCTCAGCCCCAGCATTTT
size: -; length: 12; J: TRBJ1-1; V: TRBV7-8; D: TRBD1; CDR3: CASSTTTGEAFF; DNA: TGTGCCAGCAGCACCACGACAGGGGAAGCTTTCTTT
size: -; length: 16; J: TRBJ1-4; V: TRBV7-9; D: -; CDR3: CASSLAQGATNEKLFF; DNA: TGTGCCAGCAGCTTAGCGCAGGGTGCAACTAATGAAAAACTGTTTTTT
size: -; length: 14; J: TRBJ1-1; V: TRBV2; D: TRBD1; CDR3: CASSPGQLNTEAFF; DNA: TGTGCCAGCAGTCCGGGACAGCTGAACACTGAAGCTTTCTTT
size: -; length: 14; J: TRBJ2-7; V: TRBV28; D: -; CDR3: CASRAENRDYEQYF; DNA: TGTGCCAGCAGGGCGGAGAACAGGGACTACGAGCAGTACTTC
size: -; length: 17; J: TRBJ2-5; V: TRBV4-1; D: TRBD2; CDR3: CASSTPWGGEYQETQYF; DNA: TGCGCCAGCAGCACCCCTTGGGGGGGAGAGTACCAAGAGACCCAGTACTTC
size: -; length: 15; J: TRBJ1-3; V: TRBV2; D: -; CDR3: CASSKEGDYGNTIYF; DNA: TGTGCCAGCAGTAAGGAAGGGGACTATGGAAACACCATATATTTT
size: -; length: 13; J: TRBJ2-5; V: TRBV19; D: -; CDR3: CASSIGEWETQYF; DNA: TGTGCCAGTAGTATTGGGGAGTGGGAGACCCAGTACTTC
size: -; length: 14; J: TRBJ2-3; V: TRBV7-8; D: TRBD2; CDR3: CASSLERDSGTQYF; DNA: TGTGCCAGCAGCTTAGAGCGGGACTCTGGTACGCAGTATTTT
size: -; length: 13; J: TRBJ1-2; V: TRBV6-5; D: -; CDR3: CASNPTPGYGYTF; DNA: TGTGCCAGCAATCCAACTCCGGGATATGGCTACACCTTC
size: -; length: 12; J: TRBJ1-4; V: TRBV6-5; D: -; CDR3: CASNRVGEKLFF; DNA: TGTGCCAGCAACCGGGTTGGGGAAAAACTGTTTTTT
size: few; length: 12; J: TRBJ1-5; V: TRBV27; D: -; CDR3: CASSLSTGPQHF; DNA: TGTGCCAGCAGTTTATCGACGGGGCCCCAGCATTTT
size: -; length: 16; J: TRBJ2-2; V: TRBV4-1; D: -; CDR3: CASSQGGRPNTGELFF; DNA: TGCGCCAGCAGCCAAGGGGGCAGACCGAACACCGGGGAGCTGTTTTTT
size: -; length: 10; J: TRBJ2-3; V: TRBV7-5; D: -; CDR3: CARTSDTQYF; DNA: TGTGCCAGAACCTCGGATACGCAGTATTTT
size: -; length: 17; J: TRBJ2-3; V: TRBV18; D: TRBD2; CDR3: CASSPDFTSGNADTQYF; DNA: TGTGCCAGCTCACCAGATTTTACTAGCGGGAACGCAGATACGCAGTATTTT
size: -; length: 13; J: TRBJ2-7; V: TRBV19; D: -; CDR3: CASSFGGYYEQYF; DNA: TGTGCCAGTAGTTTCGGAGGTTACTACGAGCAGTACTTC
size: -; length: 13; J: TRBJ1-2; V: TRBV4-3; D: TRBD1; CDR3: CASSLGQDYGYTF; DNA: TGCGCCAGCAGCCTTGGACAGGACTATGGCTACACCTTC
size: once; length: 14; J: TRBJ1-2; V: TRBV12-5; D: TRBD1; CDR3: CASGSGQPSYGYTF; DNA: TGTGCTAGTGGCTCGGGACAGCCTTCGTATGGCTACACCTTC
size: -; length: 16; J: TRBJ2-5; V: TRBV7-2; D: TRBD2; CDR3: CASSSWTSGSMETQYF; DNA: TGTGCCAGCAGCTCCTGGACTAGCGGGAGTATGGAGACCCAGTACTTC
size: -; length: 15; J: TRBJ2-3; V: TRBV7-9; D: TRBD2; CDR3: CASRPGLAEGDTQYF; DNA: TGTGCCAGCAGGCCTGGACTAGCGGAGGGGGATACGCAGTATTTT
size: -; length: 15; J: TRBJ2-5; V: TRBV5-1; D: -; CDR3: CASSLSGSYQETQYF; DNA: TGCGCCAGCAGCTTGTCAGGATCGTACCAAGAGACCCAGTACTTC
size: -; length: 18; J: TRBJ2-3; V: TRBV27; D: TRBD2; CDR3: CASSLRTAGGPSTDTQYF; DNA: TGTGCCAGCAGTTTAAGGACAGCGGGAGGACCCAGCACAGATACGCAGTATTTT
size: -; length: 15; J: TRBJ2-6; V: TRBV10-3; D: TRBD1; CDR3: CAISEQGDGANVLTF; DNA: TGTGCCATCAGTGAACAGGGGGATGGGGCCAACGTCCTGACTTTC
size: -; length: 13; J: TRBJ2-1; V: TRBV6-5; D: -; CDR3: CASSISGANEQFF; DNA: TGTGCCAGCAGTATAAGCGGAGCCAATGAGCAGTTCTTC
size: -; length: 11; J: TRBJ2-1; V: TRBV27; D: -; CDR3: CASNRDDEQFF; DNA: TGTGCCAGCAACAGGGACGATGAGCAGTTCTTC
size: -; length: 16; J: TRBJ2-3; V: TRBV28; D: TRBD2; CDR3: CASSWSTSGRADTQYF; DNA: TGTGCCAGCAGTTGGTCGACTAGCGGGAGAGCAGATACGCAGTATTTT
size: -; length: 15; J: TRBJ2-3; V: TRBV9; D: -; CDR3: CASSEAGLGTDTQYF; DNA: TGTGCCAGCAGCGAGGCGGGATTGGGCACAGATACGCAGTATTTT
size: -; length: 14; J: TRBJ2-1; V: TRBV7-9; D: -; CDR3: CASSRQLTGNEQFF; DNA: TGTGCCAGCAGCCGGCAACTGACTGGCAATGAGCAGTTCTTC
size: -; length: 13; J: TRBJ1-4; V: TRBV25-1; D: -; CDR3: CASSGGGNEKLFF; DNA: TGTGCCAGCAGTGGGGGGGGGAATGAAAAACTGTTTTTT
size: -; length: 15; J: TRBJ1-3; V: TRBV18; D: -; CDR3: CASSPPGLSGNTIYF; DNA: TGTGCCAGCTCACCACCCGGACTCTCTGGAAACACCATATATTTT
size: -; length: 15; J: TRBJ2-3; V: TRBV9; D: TRBD2; CDR3: CASSVSGTGTDTQYF; DNA: TGTGCCAGCAGCGTTAGCGGGACTGGCACAGATACGCAGTATTTT
size: -; length: 15; J: TRBJ1-2; V: TRBV5-5; D: -; CDR3: CASSEIKKDSYGYTF; DNA: TGTGCCAGCAGCGAGATCAAAAAGGACAGCTATGGCTACACCTTC
size: -; length: 15; J: TRBJ2-1; V: TRBV5-4; D: TRBD1; CDR3: CAGGRQGGGYNEQFF; DNA: TGTGCCGGCGGCAGACAGGGGGGGGGATACAATGAGCAGTTCTTC
size: -; length: 19; J: TRBJ1-1; V: TRBV10-3; D: TRBD1; CDR3: CAISETTGQGIGIGTEAFF; DNA: TGTGCCATCAGTGAGACCACGGGACAGGGGATAGGGATAGGCACTGAAGCTTTCTTT
size: -; length: 17; J: TRBJ2-1; V: TRBV24-1; D: TRBD2; CDR3: CATSEFRLAGGPNEQFF; DNA: TGTGCCACCAGTGAGTTCCGACTAGCGGGGGGACCTAATGAGCAGTTCTTC
size: -; length: 12; J: TRBJ2-4; V: TRBV13; D: -; CDR3: CASSSEGNIQYF; DNA: TGTGCCAGCAGCTCCGAGGGCAACATTCAGTACTTC